The 18 T cell receptor beta chains listed next were all sequenced from one sample in a study of T cells after yellow fever vaccination. TCRdb analysed the 5' RACE reads with MiXCR anew, one entry per CDR3 protein. The data contain around 88,000 distinct CDR3 sequences, 13% of them singletons. Sequenced here: CD8+ T cells not binding an NS4B(214-222) dextramer, sorted from PBMCs, sampled 20 to 25 days after the first yellow fever vaccination. These receptors originate from a man aged 18 to 29 who received the YFV17D yellow fever vaccine.

This clonotype was seen a few times. The chain joins TRBV4-1 to TRBJ2-5; D is perhaps TRBD2 (6 bases). With 4 bases removed from V and 1 base from J, the gap between germline ends came to 13 bases. Germline lookup yields CDR1 MGHRA and CDR2 YSYEKL. The CDR3 spans 15 residues. The CDR3 bases are TGCGCCAGCAGCCTAGATCCGGGACTCCAAGAGACCCAGTACTTC. It encodes CASSLDPGLQETQYF.

This chain links TRBV14 with TRBJ2-3, with no clear D. The CDR3 contains 14 residues. V gave up 5 bases and J gave up 4 bases, with 13 bases separating them. Germline CDR1 reads SGHDN; CDR2 reads FVKESK. CDR3: CASSLLTSSDTQYF. The CDR3 coding sequence is TGTGCCAGCAGCTTACTGACCAGCTCAGATACGCAGTATTTT.

The chain is built from TRBV18 and TRBJ2-3; D uncertain. V dropped 3 bases and J dropped 3 bases, with 7 bases sitting between them. Germline CDR1 and CDR2: KGHSH and LQKENI. The CDR3 has 13 amino acids. CDR3 sequence (DNA): TGTGCCAGCTCACCCTATCATACAGATACGCAGTATTTT. Translation: CASSPYHTDTQYF. The full variable domain, completed using reference TRBV18 and TRBJ2-3, is NAGVMQNPRHLVRRRGQEARLRCSPMKGHSHVYWYRQLPEEGLKFMVYLQKENIIDESGMPKERFSAEFPKEGPSILRIQQVVRGDSAAYFCASSPYHTDTQYFGPGTRLTVL.

This chain links TRBV6-4 with TRBJ2-3; D may correspond to TRBD1 or TRBD2 (6 bases each). The germline V and J ends were trimmed by 2 bases and 2 bases, with 17 bases remaining between them. CDR1 and CDR2 (germline): MRHNA, SNTAGT. The CDR3 is made up of 17 amino acids. In DNA, the CDR3 is TGTGCCAGCAGTGACCCGAGGAGGGGGGCCTCCACAGATACGCAGTATTTT. It is translated as CASSDPRRGASTDTQYF.

The genes are TRBV6-6 and TRBJ2-3, with D hard to call. CDR1 MNHNY and CDR2 SVGAGI come from the germline V gene (reference sequence). V dropped 7 bases and J dropped 4 bases, with 9 bases sitting between them. This CDR3 is built from 12 residues. The CDR3 sequence is CASTVGPDTQYF. In nucleotides, the CDR3 is TGTGCCAGCACCGTTGGGCCAGATACGCAGTATTTT.

The rearrangement uses TRBV20-1 and TRBJ2-2; no firm D call. Trimming pared 6 bases from V and 0 bases from J, leaving 8 bases between. Germline-derived CDR1 and CDR2 are DFQATT and SNEGSKA (reference sequence). The CDR3 is 13 residues long. The CDR3 region is CSAETANTGELFF. The DNA for the CDR3 is TGCAGTGCCGAAACCGCGAACACCGGGGAGCTGTTTTTT.

Points on this clonotype: A much larger clone sits a single nucleotide away, making a read error possible. Because the CDR3's place on the DNA is in doubt, the DNA is left out and the CDR3 is given as listed by TCRdb. The chain has TRBV9 and TRBJ2-2. The CDR3 has 14 residues if both end residues are counted. CDR1 and CDR2 from the germline V gene are SGDLS and YYNGEE. The CDR3 spells CASSVGGGTGELVF.

This clonotype has more than one count but fewer than ten. The CDR3 reads CASRRRAGGQPQHF. The CDR3 nucleotides are TGTGCCAGCAGACGGCGGGCGGGGGGTCAGCCCCAGCATTTT. V is TRBV27 and J is TRBJ1-5; TRBD1 is a possible D gene (5 bases). V was cut by 6 bases and J by 6 bases, with 15 bases left in between. Germline CDR1 and CDR2: MNHEY and SMNVEV (reference sequence). The CDR3 extends over 14 amino acids.

This clonotype was seen more than once but under ten times. The chain recombines TRBV15 with TRBJ2-7; 9 bases line up with TRBD2. Germline trimming cut 5 bases from V and 5 bases from J; bases unmatched to any gene: 10. The CDR3 runs to 15 residues. The V gene's germline CDR1 is LNHNV and CDR2 YYDKDF (reference sequence). CDR3: CATSVGTSSGDEQYV. In DNA, the CDR3 is TGTGCCACCAGCGTTGGGACTAGCAGTGGTGACGAGCAGTACGTC.

The chain links TRBV29-1 to TRBJ1-2, with unresolved D. Germline V CDR1 and CDR2: SQVTM, ANQGSEA. This CDR3 spans 11 amino acids. V lost 4 bases and J lost 9, with 12 bases in between. DNA of the CDR3: TGCAGCGTTGTGGACTTCGGGAGCTACACCTTC. It yields the protein CSVVDFGSYTF. Variable domain in full (rest from reference TRBV29-1 and TRBJ1-2): SAVISQKPSRDICQRGTSLTIQCQVDSQVTMMFWYRQQPGQSLTLIATANQGSEATYESGFVIDKFPISRPNLTFSTLTVSNMSPEDSSIYLCSVVDFGSYTFGSGTRLTVV.

The chain uses TRBV4-3 and TRBJ1-4; weak D call: TRBD1 (5 bases). CDR1 and CDR2 (germline): LGHNA, YSLEER. The V end was cut by 6 bases, the J end by 0 bases, with 11 bases between. This CDR3 region has 15 residues. The CDR3 coding sequence is TGCGCCAGCAGGACAGCAGTTGCAACTAATGAAAAACTGTTTTTT. Translation gives CASRTAVATNEKLFF.

V is TRBV5-1 and J is TRBJ2-6; the D is unclear. The CDR3 runs 17 residues. Trimming took off 4 bases at V and 1 base at J, with 15 bases between the two ends. The germline gives CDR1 SGHRS, CDR2 YFSETQ. CDR3 amino acids: CASSHTRRVSGANVLTF. Here the CDR3 DNA reads TGCGCCAGCAGCCATACACGCCGAGTTTCTGGGGCCAACGTCCTGACTTTC.

J is TRBJ2-2 and V is TRBV6-2 or TRBV6-3; D gene uncertain. The germline CDR1 and CDR2 sequences are MNHEY and SVGEGT. V lost 5 bases and J lost 5, with 12 bases in between. The length of the CDR3 is 14 residues. The CDR3 DNA reads as TGTGCCAGCAGTCTGGCTTGGGGAACCGGGGAGCTGTTTTTT. Residues: CASSLAWGTGELFF.

The chain joins TRBV7-9 to TRBJ2-1; the D is unclear. Germline lookup yields CDR1 SEHNR and CDR2 FQNEAQ (reference sequence). The CDR3 loop spans 13 amino acids. Trimming took 2 bases from V and 7 from J, leaving 9 bases between them. The CDR3 loop is CASSLIPRNEQFF. The DNA for the CDR3 is TGTGCCAGCAGCTTAATTCCCAGAAATGAGCAGTTCTTC.

This chain links TRBV12-3 or TRBV12-4 with TRBJ1-5; D remains ambiguous. V was cut by 4 bases and J by 5 bases, with 9 bases left in between. The CDR3 consists of 13 residues. CDR3 sequence (DNA): TGTGCCAGCAGTTCCGCAAGAGATCAGCCCCAGCATTTT. It is translated as CASSSARDQPQHF.

The chain has TRBV11-1 and TRBJ2-4; possibly TRBD1 for D (5 bases). Trimming removed 6 bases at V and 6 bases at J, with 18 bases between. Germline values: CDR1 SGHAT, CDR2 FQDESV (reference sequence). The CDR3 covers 15 residues. The CDR3 loop is CASSLRQRRGNIQYF. CDR3 bases: TGTGCCAGCAGTCTCAGACAGAGAAGGGGAAACATTCAGTACTTC.

This clonotype was seen only a few times. The chain couples TRBV7-9 to TRBJ1-5; no clear D. The CDR3 consists of 13 residues. Germline CDR1 SEHNR, CDR2 FQNEAQ (reference sequence). Trimming left V 1 base short and J 6 bases short, with 7 bases between. CDR3 bases: TGTGCCAGCAGCTTAGGGGGAGGTCAGCCCCAGCATTTT. This gives the protein CASSLGGGQPQHF. Full variable domain (missing parts from reference TRBV7-9 and TRBJ1-5): DTGVSQNPRHKITKRGQNVTFRCDPISEHNRLYWYRQTLGQGPEFLTYFQNEAQLEKSRLLSDRFSAERPKGSFSTLEIQRTEQGDSAMYLCASSLGGGQPQHFGDGTRLSIL.

This clonotype showed up just a few times. This chain uses TRBV4-3 with TRBJ2-1, with a weak D call TRBD2 (6 bases). The CDR3 covers 16 residues. Germline values: CDR1 LGHNA, CDR2 YSLEER. The V and J ends lost 4 bases and 0 bases respectively, with 13 bases between them. The CDR3 reads CASSPRWGDSYNEQFF. The CDR3 nucleotides are TGCGCCAGCAGCCCTAGGTGGGGGGACTCCTACAATGAGCAGTTCTTC.